This paragraph covers one T cell receptor (beta chain) sequence. This entry belongs to a study of T cell changes during pregnancy in multiple sclerosis. The repertoire was sequenced with immunoSEQ multiplex PCR; TCRdb's copy has only in-frame clones and lacks some. The sample lists about 93,000 clones, roughly 92% occurring once. Germline lookup yields CDR1 KGHSH and CDR2 LQKENI. The CDR3 runs 14 residues. The V gene lost 2 bases and the J gene lost 1 base, with 8 bases spanning the gap. Specimen: peripheral blood, collected after pregnancy. The gene calls are TRBV18 and TRBJ1-1; unclear D gene. The clonotype originates from a female donor with multiple sclerosis, enrolled in a pregnancy study. CDR3 sequence (DNA): TGTGCCAGCTCACCAGGAGGGAGGAACACTGAAGCTTTCTTT. Protein: CASSPGGRNTEAFF. Variable domain in full (rest from reference TRBV18 and TRBJ1-1): NAGVMQNPRHLVRRRGQEARLRCSPMKGHSHVYWYRQLPEEGLKFMVYLQKENIIDESGMPKERFSAEFPKEGPSILRIQQVVRGDSAAYFCASSPGGRNTEAFFGQGTRLTVV.